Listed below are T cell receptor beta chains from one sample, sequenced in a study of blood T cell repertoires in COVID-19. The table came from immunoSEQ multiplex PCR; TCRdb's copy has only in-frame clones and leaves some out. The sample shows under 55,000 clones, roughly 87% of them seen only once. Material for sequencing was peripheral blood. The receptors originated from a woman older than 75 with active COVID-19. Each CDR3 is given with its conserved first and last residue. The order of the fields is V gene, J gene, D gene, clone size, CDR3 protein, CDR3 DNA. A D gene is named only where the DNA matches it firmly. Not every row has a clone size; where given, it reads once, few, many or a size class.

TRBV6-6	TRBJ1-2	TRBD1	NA	CATIPRQGASHGYTF	TGTGCCACCATTCCCCGACAGGGGGCCTCTCATGGCTACACCTTC
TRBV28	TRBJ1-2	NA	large	CASSAVGSGYTF	TGTGCCAGCAGCGCAGTAGGGAGTGGCTACACCTTC
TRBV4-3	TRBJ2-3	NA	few	CASSQDRGSTDTQYF	TGCGCCAGCAGCCAAGACAGGGGAAGCACAGATACGCAGTATTTT
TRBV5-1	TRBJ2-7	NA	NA	CASSSLTGSSYEQYF	TGCGCCAGCAGCTCGCTGACAGGTTCATCCTACGAGCAGTACTTC
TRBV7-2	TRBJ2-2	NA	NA	CASGTRVLGELFF	TGTGCCAGCGGGACAAGAGTTCTCGGGGAGCTGTTTTTT
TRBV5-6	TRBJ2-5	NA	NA	CASSLDAGPGTQYF	TGTGCCAGCAGCTTGGATGCAGGGCCAGGGACCCAGTACTTC
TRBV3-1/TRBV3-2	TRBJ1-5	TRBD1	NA	CASSQAGGVGNQPQHF	TGTGCCAGCAGCCAGGCAGGGGGCGTGGGCAATCAGCCCCAGCATTTT
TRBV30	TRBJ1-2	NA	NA	CAWSVQGWDYGYTF	TGTGCCTGGAGTGTACAGGGATGGGACTATGGCTACACCTTC
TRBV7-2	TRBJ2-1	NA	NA	CASSQTSAYNEQFF	TGTGCCAGCAGTCAGACGAGCGCCTACAATGAGCAGTTCTTC
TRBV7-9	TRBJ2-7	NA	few	CASQKDKRKEQYF	TGTGCCAGCCAAAAGGACAAAAGAAAGGAGCAGTACTTC
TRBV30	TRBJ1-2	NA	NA	CAWRLGEGDYGYTF	TGTGCCTGGAGGTTAGGGGAGGGCGACTATGGCTACACCTTC
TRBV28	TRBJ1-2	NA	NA	CASSFPSGTDYGYTF	TGTGCCAGCAGTTTTCCTTCCGGGACTGACTATGGCTACACCTTC
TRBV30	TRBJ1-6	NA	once	CAWSPSRGANSPLHF	TGTGCCTGGAGCCCGTCGCGGGGCGCGAATTCACCCCTCCACTTT
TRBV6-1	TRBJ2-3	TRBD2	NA	CASSGGLLSGGATDTQYF	TGTGCCAGCAGTGGGGGATTGCTGAGCGGGGGAGCCACAGATACGCAGTATTTT
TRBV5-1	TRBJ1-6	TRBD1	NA	CASSLDRGGGSPLHF	TGCGCCAGCAGCTTGGACAGGGGGGGCGGTTCACCCCTCCACTTT
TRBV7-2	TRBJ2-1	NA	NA	CASSLAEARGEQFF	TGTGCCAGCAGCTTAGCGGAGGCGCGCGGTGAGCAGTTCTTC
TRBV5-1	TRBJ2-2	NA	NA	CASSASGNTGELFF	TGCGCCAGCAGCGCCAGCGGGAACACCGGGGAGCTGTTTTTT
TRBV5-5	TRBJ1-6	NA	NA	CASSGGGGDNSPLHF	TGTGCCAGCAGCGGCGGGGGTGGGGATAATTCACCCCTCCACTTT
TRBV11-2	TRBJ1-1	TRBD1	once	CASRSEGAVNTEAFF	TGTGCCAGCAGATCGGAGGGGGCCGTGAACACTGAAGCTTTCTTT
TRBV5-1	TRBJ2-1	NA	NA	CASSLDAVTGNEQFF	TGCGCCAGCAGCCTGGACGCGGTTACGGGTAATGAGCAGTTCTTC
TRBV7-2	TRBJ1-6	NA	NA	CASSLIGQGFRYNSPLHF	TGTGCCAGCAGCTTAATAGGGCAGGGTTTCAGGTATAATTCACCCCTCCACTTT
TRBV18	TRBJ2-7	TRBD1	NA	CASSGQGSPYEQYF	TGTGCCAGCTCCGGACAGGGAAGCCCCTACGAGCAGTACTTC
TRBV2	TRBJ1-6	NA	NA	CASNGAALSPLHF	TGTGCCAGCAATGGGGCAGCATTGAGCCCCCTCCACTTT
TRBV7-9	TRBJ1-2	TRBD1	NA	CASSPGGGYGYTF	TGTGCCAGCAGCCCAGGGGGAGGCTATGGCTACACCTTC
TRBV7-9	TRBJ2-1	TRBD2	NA	CASTRTSGVLSYNEQFF	TGTGCCAGCACCCGGACTAGCGGGGTTTTATCCTACAATGAGCAGTTCTTC
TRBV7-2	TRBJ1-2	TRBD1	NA	CASSLVRTGRNYGYTF	TGTGCCAGCAGCTTAGTCAGGACAGGGCGTAACTATGGCTACACCTTC
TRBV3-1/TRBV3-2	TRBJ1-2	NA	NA	CASSQERGRNYGYTF	TGTGCCAGCAGCCAAGAACGAGGTAGAAACTATGGCTACACCTTC
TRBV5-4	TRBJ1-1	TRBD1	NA	CASSLVRDRGGAEAFF	TGTGCCAGCAGCTTGGTCCGGGACAGAGGGGGTGCTGAAGCTTTCTTT
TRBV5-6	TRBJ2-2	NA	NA	CASSLNTALRGAGELFF	TGTGCCAGCAGCTTGAATACCGCGCTCAGGGGTGCCGGGGAGCTGTTTTTT
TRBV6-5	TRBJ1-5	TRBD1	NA	CASMDRPYSNQPQHF	TGTGCCAGCATGGACAGGCCCTATAGCAATCAGCCCCAGCATTTT
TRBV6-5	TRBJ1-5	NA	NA	CASSYRGGGGQPQHF	TGTGCCAGCAGTTACCGCGGGGGTGGAGGGCAGCCCCAGCATTTT
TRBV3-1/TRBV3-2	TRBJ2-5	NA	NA	CASSPSPGFQETQYF	TGTGCCAGCAGCCCTTCTCCGGGGTTTCAAGAGACCCAGTACTTC
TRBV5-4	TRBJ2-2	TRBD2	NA	CASSRGGLAGNTGELFF	TGTGCCAGCAGCAGGGGGGGGCTAGCGGGTAACACCGGGGAGCTGTTTTTT
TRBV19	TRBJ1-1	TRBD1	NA	CASSRGMGTEAFF	TGTGCCAGTTCCAGGGGGATGGGCACTGAAGCTTTCTTT
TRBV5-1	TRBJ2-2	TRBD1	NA	CASSWTGAGELFF	TGCGCCAGCAGTTGGACAGGGGCCGGGGAGCTGTTTTTT
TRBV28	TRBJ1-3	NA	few	CASSLGGYSGNTIYF	TGTGCCAGCAGTTTGGGGGGTTACTCTGGAAACACCATATATTTT
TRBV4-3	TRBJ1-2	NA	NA	CASSHTLEEGPYGYTF	TGCGCCAGCAGCCACACCCTGGAGGAGGGCCCCTATGGCTACACCTTC
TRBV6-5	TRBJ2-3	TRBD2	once	CASSYSGGGARDTQYF	TGTGCCAGCAGTTACTCCGGCGGGGGGGCCCGCGATACGCAGTATTTT
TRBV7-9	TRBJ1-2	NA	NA	CASSYQGGANYGYTF	TGTGCCAGCAGCTATCAGGGAGGAGCTAACTATGGCTACACCTTC
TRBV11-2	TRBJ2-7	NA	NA	CASSFAGTSSYEQYF	TGTGCCAGCAGCTTCGCGGGAACTAGCTCCTACGAGCAGTACTTC
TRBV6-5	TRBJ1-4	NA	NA	CASSLNGTPNEKLFF	TGTGCCAGCAGTCTCAACGGGACACCGAATGAAAAACTGTTTTTT